This is a list of T cell receptor beta chains from one sample in a study of blood T cell repertoires in COVID-19. Repertoires were generated with immunoSEQ multiplex PCR, while TCRdb's copy carries only in-frame clones and drops some. The sample includes about 91,000 clones, roughly 91% seen only once; the top ten take around 4.5%. Sequencing input: peripheral blood. The receptor source for this set is a woman of 80 years or more with active COVID-19. The CDR3 runs from the conserved cysteine through the conserved F or W. D genes are given only for firm matches. Size is stated for part of the rows, as once, few or many counts, or as a class when the clone is expanded.

j_call clone_size d_call v_call cdr3_aa cdr3_nt
TRBJ2-1 few NA TRBV28 CASSSQGKQFF TGTGCCAGCAGTTCGCAGGGGAAGCAGTTCTTC
TRBJ1-1 few NA TRBV7-9 CASSERTVANTEAFF TGTGCCAGCAGCGAACGGACAGTCGCGAACACTGAAGCTTTCTTT
TRBJ1-1 few NA TRBV6-5 CASSYRRPGNTEAFF TGTGCCAGCAGTTACCGCAGGCCTGGGAACACTGAAGCTTTCTTT
TRBJ1-6 NA NA TRBV6-1 CASSEAADNSPLHF TGTGCCAGCAGTGAAGCGGCCGATAATTCACCCCTCCACTTT
TRBJ2-2 few NA TRBV7-9 CASSLLSFTGELFF TGTGCCAGCAGCTTATTGAGTTTCACCGGGGAGCTGTTTTTT
TRBJ1-1 NA NA TRBV9 CASSVGGLPAFF TGTGCCAGCAGCGTGGGGGGTCTCCCAGCTTTCTTT
TRBJ1-2 NA TRBD1 TRBV6-5 CASSLTGPTYGYTF TGTGCCAGCAGCCTGACAGGGCCTACCTATGGCTACACCTTC
TRBJ1-4 NA TRBD1 TRBV2 CASSDPTLTRGPAATNEKLFF TGTGCCAGCAGTGACCCCACTTTAACAAGGGGGCCAGCGGCAACTAATGAAAAACTGTTTTTT
TRBJ1-4 NA NA TRBV9 CASSSRGGVEEKLFF TGTGCCAGCAGCTCCCGCGGGGGGGTGGAAGAAAAACTGTTTTTT
TRBJ2-1 NA NA TRBV4-3 CASSQDVSDEQFF TGCGCCAGCAGCCAAGATGTCAGCGATGAGCAGTTCTTC
TRBJ2-3 once TRBD2 TRBV7-2 CASSSSGTSTDTQYF TGTGCCAGCAGCTCTAGCGGGACTAGCACAGATACGCAGTATTTT
TRBJ2-5 NA TRBD1 TRBV6-6 CASSWTGGIVETQYF TGTGCCAGCAGTTGGACAGGGGGGATAGTGGAGACCCAGTACTTC
TRBJ2-7 NA TRBD1 TRBV5-1 CASSLGPQGAGNEQYF TGCGCCAGCAGCTTGGGGCCCCAGGGGGCGGGGAACGAGCAGTACTTC
TRBJ1-2 NA TRBD1 TRBV6-4 CASRATGDYGYTF TGTGCCAGCAGGGCTACAGGGGACTATGGCTACACCTTC
TRBJ2-7 NA NA TRBV6-5 CASSRRGDEQYF TGTGCCAGCAGTCGCAGGGGGGACGAGCAGTACTTC
TRBJ2-1 once TRBD2 TRBV29-1 CSVRPRGDMTYNEQFF TGCAGCGTCAGACCCCGGGGGGATATGACCTACAATGAGCAGTTCTTC
TRBJ2-3 NA NA TRBV6-6 CASRSRASTDTQYF TGTGCCAGCAGGAGCAGGGCCAGCACAGATACGCAGTATTTT
TRBJ1-2 NA TRBD1 TRBV4-3 CASSQVLQGDPNYGYTF TGCGCCAGCAGCCAGGTTCTACAGGGGGACCCAAACTATGGCTACACCTTC